This T cell receptor beta chain comes out of a study of blood T cell repertoires in COVID-19. This clone showed up just a few times. The CDR3 contains 14 residues. The V end was cut by 11 bases, the J end by 0 bases, with 14 bases between. Germline CDR1 is MNHEY and CDR2 is SVGAGI. Only in-frame clones appear in the TCRdb table, and some are missing; sequencing was by immunoSEQ multiplex PCR. The sample has around 170,000 clones, around 84% seen once; the top ten hold about an eighth. The chain is built from TRBV6-5 and TRBJ1-5, with D tentatively TRBD1 (5 bases). Sequencing input: peripheral blood. The receptor was derived from a man younger than 45 with active or convalescent COVID-19. In DNA form, the CDR3 reads TGTGCCGGGTCGCGGGGGTATAGCAATCAGCCCCAGCATTTT. Translation gives CAGSRGYSNQPQHF.